The clone carrying this T cell receptor (beta chain) has only one observation. Its target is unknown. With the Oncomine TCR Beta short-read assay, DNA from cultured CD4+ T cells was sequenced. TCRdb itself ran the PCR reads through MiXCR, one entry per CDR3 protein. The sample has about 19,000 distinct CDR3 sequences, 51% seen once; the top ten hold about a tenth. The data belong to a study of vaccination and CD4 T cells after COVID-19. On the study more broadly: Participants got two doses of BNT162b2 or mRNA-1273 vaccine.

Germline CDR1 LNHDA, CDR2 SQIVND (reference sequence). Trimming shortened V by 5 bases and J by 2 bases, and 13 bases separated the two germline ends. This CDR3 spans 15 amino acids. Treatment indicated: approximately 9-day PBMC culture with coronavirus spike peptide pools or control peptides (ViraFEST assay). The starting material was CD4+ T cells from blood, cultured in vitro, obtained before SARS-CoV-2 vaccination. The sequence derives from a human donor who had recovered from COVID-19. The chain couples TRBV19 to TRBJ2-4, with D perhaps matching TRBD1 or TRBD2 (5 bases each). Here the CDR3 reads CASSARDGSKNIQYF. The CDR3 DNA reads as TGTGCCAGTAGTGCCCGGGACGGCTCCAAAAACATTCAGTACTTC.